Listed here are 17 T cell receptor beta chains from one sample, sequenced in a study of T cells in Graves' hyperthyroidism and ophthalmopathy. Amplification of TCR beta CDR3 regions was performed using RNA transcripts as template. Primed by the HTBI set, a first-round RT-PCR was run on the TCR CDR3. TCRdb analysed the multiplex PCR reads with MiXCR anew, one entry per CDR3 protein. Here the sample spans 35,000 or so distinct CDR3 sequences, roughly half being singletons. Input material: blood. Source of these receptors: a man in his forties or fifties with Graves' ophthalmopathy.

This sequence joins TRBV10-2 and TRBJ1-1; maybe TRBD1 (5 bases). Between the trimmed V and J ends, which lost 10 bases and 4 bases, there was a span of 13 bases. CDR1 and CDR2 from the germline V gene are WSHSY and SAAADI. The CDR3 is 12 amino acids. For the CDR3, the DNA is TGCGCCACCAGGCAGGGTGGCACTGAAGCTTTCTTT. It specifies CATRQGGTEAFF.

V and J are TRBV6-1 and TRBJ2-6, with TRBD2 as a possible D gene (5 bases). V was shortened by 0 bases and J by 0 bases, with 12 bases between the two germline ends. Germline CDR1 MNHNS, CDR2 SASEGT. The CDR3 length is 18 residues. Here the CDR3 DNA reads TGTGCCAGCAGTGAAGCGCTGTCTACTAGCTCTGGGGCCAACGTCCTGACTTTC. As protein: CASSEALSTSSGANVLTF.

This clonotype was picked up many times. The chain combines TRBV5-1 with TRBJ1-4; D remains ambiguous. CDR3 length: 14 residues. The germline V gene encodes CDR1 SGHRS and CDR2 YFSETQ. V lost 0 bases and J lost 5, with 8 bases in between. For the CDR3, the DNA is TGCGCCAGCAGCTTGGATGGCAGGAATGAAAAACTGTTTTTT. Translated, it gives CASSLDGRNEKLFF. Full variable domain (remainder filled in from reference TRBV5-1 and TRBJ1-4): KAGVTQTPRYLIKTRGQQVTLSCSPISGHRSVSWYQQTPGQGLQFLFEYFSETQRNKGNFPGRFSGRQFSNSRSEMNVSTLELGDSALYLCASSLDGRNEKLFFGSGTQLSVL.

The genes are TRBV9 and TRBJ1-1; TRBD1 might be the D (5 bases). CDR3 size: 13 residues. CDR1 and CDR2 (germline): SGDLS, YYNGEE. V was pared by 2 bases and J by 7 bases, with 12 bases between. As DNA, the CDR3 is TGTGCCAGCAGCGTGCGCAGGGAGGGTGAAGCTTTCTTT. Its translation is CASSVRREGEAFF.

In its sample, this clonotype was seen many times. The chain couples TRBV12-3 or TRBV12-4 to TRBJ2-3; 8 positions agree with TRBD2. CDR3 length equals 15 residues. V trimming: 8 bases; J trimming: 4 bases; junction bases outside the gene matches: 11. CDR3 in DNA: TGTGCCAGCCTGGGGGGACTAGTGATCCCAGATACGCAGTATTTT. This sequence encodes CASLGGLVIPDTQYF.

Ten or more counts support this clonotype. The CDR3 is CASSKGQAGQETQYF. The CDR3 coding sequence is TGTGCCAGCAGTAAAGGACAGGCCGGGCAAGAGACCCAGTACTTC. The chain uses TRBV2 and TRBJ2-5; the match to TRBD1 covers 7 bases. There are 15 residues in the CDR3. J lost 2 bases, V lost 5 bases, and 8 bases had no gene match. The germline V gene encodes CDR1 SNHLY and CDR2 FYNNEI.

This clonotype was observed once. The chain couples TRBV5-1 to TRBJ1-1; maybe TRBD1 (6 bases). The V and J ends lost 6 bases and 4 bases respectively, with 13 bases between them. Germline values: CDR1 SGHRS, CDR2 YFSETQ. This CDR3 spans 13 amino acids. The CDR3 region is CASKMGAGTEAFF. CDR3 DNA: TGCGCCAGCAAGATGGGGGCGGGCACTGAAGCTTTCTTT.

In nucleotides, the CDR3 is TGCAGTGTAGCACAGGGGGCGAACACCATATATTTT. Translated, it gives CSVAQGANTIYF. The rearrangement joins TRBV20-1 to TRBJ1-3; 9 nucleotides align to TRBD1. The CDR3 sequence is 12 residues long. From germline, CDR1 is DFQATT and CDR2 SNEGSKA (reference sequence). V lost 7 bases to trimming and J lost 7 bases; unmatched junction nucleotides: 5.

This clonotype came up many times. Just one base apart from a much larger clone, this may be a read error. The chain uses TRBV7-9 and TRBJ1-3; 8 positions match TRBD1. The germline V gene encodes CDR1 SEHNR and CDR2 FQNEAQ (reference sequence). This CDR3 comprises 15 residues. With 5 bases clipped from V and 4 bases from J, the junction kept 7 bases outside the gene matches. CDR3 residues: CASSLSTGVGNTIYF. Here the CDR3 DNA reads TGTGCCAGCAGCCTCTCGACAGGGGTCGGAAACACCATATATTTT.

There are many counts of this clonotype. The chain recombines TRBV6-1 with TRBJ2-7; possible D gene TRBD2, 7 bases. Germline assignment: CDR1 MNHNS and CDR2 SASEGT. The CDR3 contains 12 residues. Between the trimmed V and J ends, which lost 8 bases and 3 bases, there was a span of 11 bases. CDR3 loop: CASGGGGYEQYF. Written as DNA, the CDR3 is TGTGCCAGCGGGGGAGGGGGCTACGAGCAGTACTTC.

CDR3: CSARGGSDPPQYF. DNA of the CDR3: TGCAGTGCTAGAGGGGGAAGCGACCCCCCACAGTATTTT. The chain joins TRBV20-1 to TRBJ2-3; D is undetermined. V was cut by 1 base and J by 12 bases, with 17 bases left in between. The CDR3 runs to 13 residues. CDR1 DFQATT and CDR2 SNEGSKA come from the germline V gene (reference sequence).

Turning to this clonotype: The junction and the germline gene differ at one end; a read error may be behind it. J is TRBJ1-1 and V is TRBV6-1; no firm D call. Germline loops: CDR1 MNHNS, CDR2 SASEGT. This CDR3 is 13 amino acids long. CDR3 nucleotide sequence: TGTGCCAGCAGTTCACTGCCGCACACTGAGGCTTCCTTT. Its translation is CASSSLPHTEASF.

This clonotype was counted ten times or more. The V and J genes are TRBV20-1 and TRBJ2-2; 13 nucleotides align to TRBD2. The CDR3 is made up of 16 amino acids. The germline CDR1 and CDR2 sequences are DFQATT and SNEGSKA (reference sequence). V was clipped by 5 bases and J by 2 bases; unmatched bases: 5. The CDR3, as DNA: TGCAGTGCTCCTGGGACTAGCGGGGCAAACACCGGGGAGCTGTTTTTT. Its translation is CSAPGTSGANTGELFF.

The table lists this clonotype with many counts. The V and J genes are TRBV4-2 and TRBJ1-5; possibly TRBD1 for D (5 bases). V lost 1 base, J lost 0 bases, and 10 bases lay in between. Germline assignment: CDR1 LGHNA and CDR2 YNFKEQ. This CDR3 comprises 16 residues. CDR3 sequence reads: CASSQVAGNSNQPQHF. As DNA, the CDR3 is TGTGCCAGCAGCCAAGTAGCAGGGAATAGCAATCAGCCCCAGCATTTT.

This clonotype was recorded many times. The chain recombines TRBV5-4 with TRBJ1-3, with D hard to call. CDR1 and CDR2 (germline): SGHNT, YYREEE (reference sequence). This CDR3 spans 12 amino acids. Trimming left V 4 bases short and J 0 bases short, with 2 bases between. The DNA of the CDR3 is TGTGCCAGCAGCGCCTCTGGAAACACCATATATTTT. Protein product: CASSASGNTIYF.

This clonotype is labeled as medium-sized. The rearrangement joins TRBV10-3 to TRBJ2-3; D remains unclear. Germline V gene data show CDR1 as ENHRY and CDR2 as SYGVKD. V lost 9 bases and J 2 bases, leaving 12 bases between the germline ends. The CDR3 consists of 13 residues. This CDR3 reads CAMQMRNTDTQYF. CDR3 DNA: TGTGCCATGCAGATGAGAAACACAGATACGCAGTATTTT.

The rearrangement uses TRBV4-1 and TRBJ1-3; D not certain. Trimming took 11 bases from V and 7 from J, leaving 21 bases between them. Germline CDR1 and CDR2: MGHRA and YSYEKL. The CDR3 loop spans 14 amino acids. CDR3 protein: CAGGQVRRTNTIYF. In DNA, the CDR3 is TGCGCCGGCGGCCAAGTAAGACGAACTAACACCATATATTTT.